A single sample gave rise to the 2 T cell receptor beta chains below, sequenced in a study of blood T cells in healthy people across ages. With a J-beta primer mix and a sample-barcoded 5' primer, a second PCR ran about 7 to 12 cycles. MiXCR, applied by TCRdb to the 5' RACE reads, yields one record per CDR3 protein. The sample comprises approximately 900,000 distinct CDR3 sequences, under 50% of which are singletons, and 10% to 15% rests with the top ten. The sequenced sample was blood. The source is a man aged 25 to 40 in good health.

The rearrangement joins TRBV4-1 to TRBJ1-2; the match to TRBD1 covers 8 bases. After removal of 3 bases from V and 8 bases from J, the junction contained 5 bases not matched to a gene. From germline, CDR1 is MGHRA and CDR2 YSYEKL. There are 13 residues in the CDR3. CDR3 bases: TGCGCCAGCAGCCAGAGGGACAGGCGGGGCTACACCTTC. Amino acids: CASSQRDRRGYTF.

V gene TRBV7-2 combines with J gene TRBJ2-1; D unclear. V shed 6 bases and J shed 8 bases, with 5 bases lying between them. The CDR3 consists of 10 residues. The germline V gene encodes CDR1 SGHTA and CDR2 FQGNSA. The CDR3 here is CASSYHEQFF. As DNA, the CDR3 is TGTGCCAGCAGTTACCATGAGCAGTTCTTC.